This record looks at one T cell receptor beta chain sequence and its context. Its antigen is still unknown. This sample is part of a study of shared clonotypes between healthy human individuals. TCRdb's copy holds only in-frame clones and misses some; the assay was immunoSEQ multiplex PCR. The top ten hold about 0.37% of the sample, which has more than 2,000,000 clones, roughly 93% seen once. Study results and limitations: Relative to memory subsets, naive subsets generally showed larger estimated richness.

The sample consisted of naive CD4+ T cells from PBMCs. Subset specified: CD45RA+ positively selected. This clonotype originated in a man aged 18 to 30 in good health. Some clones in this sample may be carry-over from other donors' samples.

CDR3 sequence: CASRKTAGGRSTDTQYF. The CDR3 bases are TGTGCCAGCAGGAAGACTGCCGGGGGGCGATCGACAGATACGCAGTATTTT. The V and J genes are TRBV7-2 and TRBJ2-3, with D tentatively TRBD2 (7 bases). V gave up 6 bases and J gave up 3 bases, with 22 bases separating them. From germline, CDR1 is SGHTA and CDR2 FQGNSA. The CDR3 length is 17 residues.